This T cell receptor beta chain was found in a study of T cell repertoires in aging, cancer and after chemotherapy. As for the study in general: Donors were grouped into six age bands spanning 30 or younger through 70 or older. Chronic lymphocytic leukemia patients on fludarabine- or bendamustine-based regimens gave paired samples before and after chemotherapy. Approximately 9 million TCR reads made up the full dataset.

Trimming took 2 bases from V and 7 from J; bases not matched to a gene: 11. The V gene's germline CDR1 is DFQATT and CDR2 SNEGSKA (reference sequence). This CDR3 has 15 amino acids. TRB rearrangements spanning V, D and J were amplified using mixed TRB-A/B primers. TCRdb re-called the multiplex PCR reads through MiXCR, storing one row per CDR3 protein. The table has approximately 1,800 distinct CDR3 sequences, roughly 30% seen once; the top ten hold about 66%. The template was genomic DNA from peripheral blood, not RNA. The clonotype comes from a human donor with a blood cancer. The donor label of this sample is uncertain. The chain joins TRBV20-1 to TRBJ1-5; 7 bases are shared with TRBD1. Sequenced input: blood. The chain's CDR3 is CSARPPGTVGQPQHF. In DNA, the CDR3 is TGCAGTGCTAGACCGCCCGGGACAGTGGGACAGCCCCAGCATTTT.